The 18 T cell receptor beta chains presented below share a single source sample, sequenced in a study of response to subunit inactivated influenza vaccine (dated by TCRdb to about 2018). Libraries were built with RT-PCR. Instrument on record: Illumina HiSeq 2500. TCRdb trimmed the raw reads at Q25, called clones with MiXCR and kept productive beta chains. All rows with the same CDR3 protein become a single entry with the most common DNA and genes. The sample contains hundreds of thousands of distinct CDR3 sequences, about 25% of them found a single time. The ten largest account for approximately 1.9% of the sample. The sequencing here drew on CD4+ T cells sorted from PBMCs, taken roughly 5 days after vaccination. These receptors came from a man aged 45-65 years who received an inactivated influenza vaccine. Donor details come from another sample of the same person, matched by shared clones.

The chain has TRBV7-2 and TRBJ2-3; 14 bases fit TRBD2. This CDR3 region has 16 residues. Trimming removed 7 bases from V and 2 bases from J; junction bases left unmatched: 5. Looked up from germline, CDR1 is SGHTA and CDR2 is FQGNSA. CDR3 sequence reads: CASTRTSGRNTDTQYF. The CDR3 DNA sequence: TGTGCCAGCACCCGGACTAGCGGGAGGAACACAGATACGCAGTATTTT. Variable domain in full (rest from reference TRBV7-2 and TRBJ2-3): GAGVSQSPSNKVTEKGKDVELRCDPISGHTALYWYRQSLGQGLEFLIYFQGNSAPDKSGLPSDRFSAERTGGSVSTLTIQRTQQEDSAVYLCASTRTSGRNTDTQYFGPGTRLTVL.

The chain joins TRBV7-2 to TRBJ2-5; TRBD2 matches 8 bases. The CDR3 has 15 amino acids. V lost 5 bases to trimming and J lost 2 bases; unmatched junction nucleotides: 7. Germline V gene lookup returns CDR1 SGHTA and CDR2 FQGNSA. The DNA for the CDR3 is TGTGCCAGCAGCCCGCCGGCGGGAGGACAAGAGACCCAGTACTTC. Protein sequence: CASSPPAGGQETQYF. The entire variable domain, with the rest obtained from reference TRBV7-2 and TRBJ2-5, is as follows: GAGVSQSPSNKVTEKGKDVELRCDPISGHTALYWYRQSLGQGLEFLIYFQGNSAPDKSGLPSDRFSAERTGGSVSTLTIQRTQQEDSAVYLCASSPPAGGQETQYFGPGTRLLVL.

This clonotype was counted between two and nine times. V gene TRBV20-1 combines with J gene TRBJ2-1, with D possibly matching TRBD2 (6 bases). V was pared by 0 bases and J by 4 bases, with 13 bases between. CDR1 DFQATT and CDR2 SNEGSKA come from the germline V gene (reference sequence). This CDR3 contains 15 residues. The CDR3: CSARDLAGPYNEQFF. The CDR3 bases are TGCAGTGCTAGAGATCTGGCGGGGCCTTACAATGAGCAGTTCTTC.

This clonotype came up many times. Here the CDR3 reads CATSVGLAGVNEQFF. The CDR3, as DNA: TGTGCCACCAGTGTGGGACTAGCGGGGGTGAATGAGCAGTTCTTC. The chain joins TRBV24-1 to TRBJ2-1, with 14 bases identical to TRBD2. Germline V lookup: CDR1 KGHDR, CDR2 SFDVKD. The CDR3 spans 15 residues. J was trimmed by 7 bases and V by 5 bases; bases with no gene match: 3.

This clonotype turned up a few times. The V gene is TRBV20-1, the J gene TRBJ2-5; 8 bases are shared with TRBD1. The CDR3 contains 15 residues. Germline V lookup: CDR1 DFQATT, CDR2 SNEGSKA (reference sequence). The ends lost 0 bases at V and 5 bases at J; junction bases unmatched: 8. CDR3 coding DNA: TGCAGTGCTAGAGATATGGCACAGGGGGGCGAGACCCAGTACTTC. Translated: CSARDMAQGGETQYF.

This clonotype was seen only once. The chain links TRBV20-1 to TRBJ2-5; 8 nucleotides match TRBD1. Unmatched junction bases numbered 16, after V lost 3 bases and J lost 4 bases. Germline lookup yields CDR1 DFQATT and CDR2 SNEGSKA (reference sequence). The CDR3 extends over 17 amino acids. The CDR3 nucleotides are TGCAGTGCTAGGGGTTTAGGACAGGGAGGCTCTCGAGAGACCCAGTACTTC. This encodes CSARGLGQGGSRETQYF.

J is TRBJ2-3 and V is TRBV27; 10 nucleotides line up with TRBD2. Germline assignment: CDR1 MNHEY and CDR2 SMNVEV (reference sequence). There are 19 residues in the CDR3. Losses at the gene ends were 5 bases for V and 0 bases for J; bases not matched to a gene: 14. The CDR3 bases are TGTGCCAGCAGTCCGTACTCCGACGCTAGCGGGAGAAGCACAGATACGCAGTATTTT. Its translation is CASSPYSDASGRSTDTQYF.

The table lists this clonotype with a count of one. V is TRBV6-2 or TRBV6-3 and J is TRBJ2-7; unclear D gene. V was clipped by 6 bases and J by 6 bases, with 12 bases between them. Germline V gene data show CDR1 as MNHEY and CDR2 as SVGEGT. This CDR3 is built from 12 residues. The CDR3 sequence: CASRPGWGEQYF. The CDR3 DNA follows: TGTGCCAGCAGACCCGGCTGGGGCGAGCAGTACTTC.

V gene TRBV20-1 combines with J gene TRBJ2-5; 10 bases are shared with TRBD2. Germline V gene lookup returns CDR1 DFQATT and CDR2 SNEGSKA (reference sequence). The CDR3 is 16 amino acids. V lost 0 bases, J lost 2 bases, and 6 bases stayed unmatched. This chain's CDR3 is CSARDTSGRVQETQYF. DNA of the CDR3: TGCAGTGCTAGAGATACGAGCGGGAGGGTTCAAGAGACCCAGTACTTC.

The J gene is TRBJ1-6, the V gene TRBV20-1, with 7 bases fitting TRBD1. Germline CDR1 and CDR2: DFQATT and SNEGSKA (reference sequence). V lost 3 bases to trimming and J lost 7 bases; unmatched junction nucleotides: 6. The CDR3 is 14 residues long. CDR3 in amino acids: CSARSGTANSPLHF. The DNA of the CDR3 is TGCAGTGCTAGGTCCGGGACAGCCAATTCACCCCTCCACTTT.

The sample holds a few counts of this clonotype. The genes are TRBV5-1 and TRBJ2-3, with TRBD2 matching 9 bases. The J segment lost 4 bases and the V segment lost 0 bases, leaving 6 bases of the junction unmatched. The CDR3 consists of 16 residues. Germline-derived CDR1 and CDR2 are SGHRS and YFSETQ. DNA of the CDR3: TGCGCCAGCAGCTTGGCATCGGGCGGGGGGGCAGATACGCAGTATTTT. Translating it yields CASSLASGGGADTQYF.

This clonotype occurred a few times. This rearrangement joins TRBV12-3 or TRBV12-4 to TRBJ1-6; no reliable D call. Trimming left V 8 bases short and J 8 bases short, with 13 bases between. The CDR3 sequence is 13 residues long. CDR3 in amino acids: CASRLYDDSPLHF. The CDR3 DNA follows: TGTGCCAGCCGCCTTTACGACGATTCACCCCTCCACTTT.

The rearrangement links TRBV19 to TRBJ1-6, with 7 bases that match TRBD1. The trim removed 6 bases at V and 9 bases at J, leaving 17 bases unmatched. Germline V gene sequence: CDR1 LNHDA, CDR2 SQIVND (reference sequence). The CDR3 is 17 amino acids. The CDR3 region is CASSQSTGRGLTSPLHF. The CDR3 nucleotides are TGTGCCAGTAGCCAATCGACAGGGAGAGGACTTACTTCACCCCTCCACTTT.

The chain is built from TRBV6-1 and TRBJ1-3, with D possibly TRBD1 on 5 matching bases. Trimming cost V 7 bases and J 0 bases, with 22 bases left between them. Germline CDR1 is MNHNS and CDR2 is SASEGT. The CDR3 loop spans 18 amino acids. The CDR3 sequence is CASIPGGRGGLSGNTIYF. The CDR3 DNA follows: TGTGCCAGCATCCCCGGAGGGCGTGGGGGACTCTCTGGAAACACCATATATTTT.

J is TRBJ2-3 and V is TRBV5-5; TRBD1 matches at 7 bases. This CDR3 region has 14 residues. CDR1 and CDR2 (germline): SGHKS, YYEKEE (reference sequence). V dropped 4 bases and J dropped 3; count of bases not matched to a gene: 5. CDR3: CASSKGTVTDTQYF. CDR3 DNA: TGTGCCAGCAGCAAAGGGACAGTTACAGATACGCAGTATTTT.

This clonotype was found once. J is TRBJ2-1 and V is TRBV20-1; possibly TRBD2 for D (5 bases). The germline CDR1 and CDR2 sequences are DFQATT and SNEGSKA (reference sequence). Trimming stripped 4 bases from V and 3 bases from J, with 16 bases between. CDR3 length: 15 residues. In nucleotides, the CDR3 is TGCAGTGCTAACGACGAGAAGCGGTACTACAATGAGCAGTTCTTC. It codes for CSANDEKRYYNEQFF.

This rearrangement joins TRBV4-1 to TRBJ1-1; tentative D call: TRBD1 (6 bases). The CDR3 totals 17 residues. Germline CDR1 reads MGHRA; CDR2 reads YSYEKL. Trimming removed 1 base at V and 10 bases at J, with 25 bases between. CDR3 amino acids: CASSQAVTAGRRGGAFF. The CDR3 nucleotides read TGCGCCAGCAGCCAAGCCGTGACAGCAGGCAGGAGGGGGGGAGCTTTCTTT.

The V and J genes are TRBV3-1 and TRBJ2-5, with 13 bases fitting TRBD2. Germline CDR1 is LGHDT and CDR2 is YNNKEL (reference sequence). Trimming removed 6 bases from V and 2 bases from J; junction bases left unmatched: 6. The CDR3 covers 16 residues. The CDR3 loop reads CASRPTSGRGQETQYF. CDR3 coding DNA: TGTGCCAGCAGACCTACTAGCGGGAGGGGACAAGAGACCCAGTACTTC.